The 20 T cell receptor beta chains given below trace back to one sample, sequenced in a study of cytomegalovirus exposure and HLA in healthy donors. 60 Vbeta and 13 Jbeta primers were used in PCR. Method: immunoSEQ multiplex PCR; TCRdb's copy keeps in-frame clones and lacks some. The table shows roughly 120,000 clones, with roughly 77% occurring only once. Specimen: PBMCs. Receptors were obtained from a man aged 50 or older in good health and CMV-seropositive.

This chain joins TRBV7-6 and TRBJ2-1; possibly TRBD2 for D (5 bases). The CDR3 runs to 13 residues. Germline V lookup: CDR1 SGHVS, CDR2 FNYEAQ. The V gene lost 6 bases and the J gene lost 4 bases, with 10 bases spanning the gap. The DNA of the CDR3 is TGTGCCAGCAGTCCGGGGTGGTACAATGAGCAGTTCTTC. Protein product: CASSPGWYNEQFF.

This clone was recorded a few times. The chain joins TRBV4-3 to TRBJ2-1; D is possibly TRBD2 (5 bases). Trimming shortened V by 0 bases and J by 5 bases, and 20 bases separated the two germline ends. Germline CDR1 LGHNA, CDR2 YSLEER. The CDR3 contains 18 residues. CDR3 in amino acids: CASSQEFRHWTQHNEQFF. In DNA form, the CDR3 reads TGCGCCAGCAGCCAAGAGTTCAGGCATTGGACTCAGCACAATGAGCAGTTCTTC.

The gene calls are TRBV5-1 and TRBJ2-1; TRBD2 matches 12 bases. The CDR3 totals 15 residues. Germline V gene sequence: CDR1 SGHRS, CDR2 YFSETQ. After removal of 1 base from V and 15 bases from J, the junction contained 11 bases not matched to a gene. DNA for the CDR3: TGCGCCAGCAGCTTGTCTAGCGGGAGGGCCATATCGCCGTTCTTC. Translating it yields CASSLSSGRAISPFF. Complete variable domain (other parts from reference TRBV5-1 and TRBJ2-1): KAGVTQTPRYLIKTRGQQVTLSCSPISGHRSVSWYQQTPGQGLQFLFEYFSETQRNKGNFPGRFSGRQFSNSRSEMNVSTLELGDSALYLCASSLSSGRAISPFFGPGTRLTVL.

The chain couples TRBV5-6 to TRBJ1-3; D not certain. The CDR3 runs to 15 residues. Trimming left V 0 bases short and J 6 bases short, with 13 bases between. Per germline, CDR1 SGHDT and CDR2 YYEEEE. The CDR3 here is CASSLDSRFANTIYF. CDR3 DNA sequence: TGTGCCAGCAGCTTGGACAGTCGTTTCGCAAACACCATATATTTT.

This chain links TRBV19 with TRBJ1-4; 9 positions agree with TRBD1. Germline assignment: CDR1 LNHDA and CDR2 SQIVND (reference sequence). This CDR3 spans 17 amino acids. V gave up 7 bases and J gave up 5 bases; unmatched junction bases: 14. CDR3 DNA sequence: TGTGCCAGTAATAAACAGGGGGCTGCGGGACCAAATGAAAAACTGTTTTTT. Translation gives CASNKQGAAGPNEKLFF.

This clone was observed a handful of times. This sequence joins TRBV5-1 and TRBJ1-1; TRBD1 matches 7 bases. CDR1 SGHRS and CDR2 YFSETQ come from the germline V gene. There are 16 residues in the CDR3. Losses at the gene ends were 4 bases for V and 1 base for J; bases not matched to a gene: 10. CDR3 in DNA: TGCGCCAGCAGCCAATCCGAGGGGGCACGGAACACTGAAGCTTTCTTT. It codes for CASSQSEGARNTEAFF.

V is TRBV6-6 and J is TRBJ1-2; D is undetermined. CDR3 length: 12 residues. With 6 bases removed from V and 2 bases from J, the gap between germline ends came to 7 bases. Germline loops: CDR1 MNHNY, CDR2 SVGAGI (reference sequence). The CDR3, as DNA: TGTGCCAGCAGGGAGGACAACTATGGCTACACCTTC. Translation gives CASREDNYGYTF.

The CDR3 sequence: CASSRGGGTNTDTQYF. The CDR3 DNA sequence: TGCGCCAGCAGCCGGGGGGGTGGTACCAACACAGATACGCAGTATTTT. The chain joins TRBV5-1 to TRBJ2-3, with 8 bases identical to TRBD2. This CDR3 is 16 amino acids long. From germline, CDR1 is SGHRS and CDR2 YFSETQ. V lost 4 bases, J lost 2 bases, and 9 bases stayed unmatched.

V and J are TRBV19 and TRBJ2-5; 14 bases agree with TRBD2. The length of the CDR3 is 16 residues. V dropped 3 bases and J dropped 5; count of bases not matched to a gene: 5. The germline gives CDR1 LNHDA, CDR2 SQIVND (reference sequence). CDR3 region: CASSIGGLAGVETQYF. The CDR3 DNA reads TGTGCCAGTAGTATCGGGGGACTAGCGGGAGTCGAGACCCAGTACTTC.

The genes are TRBV7-9 and TRBJ1-2; the D is unclear. The CDR3 totals 14 residues. V lost 5 bases, J lost 0 bases, and 10 bases lay in between. Germline CDR1 is SEHNR and CDR2 is FQNEAQ (reference sequence). The CDR3 sequence is CASSLTGANYGYTF. CDR3 nucleotides: TGTGCCAGCAGCCTGACCGGAGCTAACTATGGCTACACCTTC.

The chain employs TRBV19 and TRBJ2-2; 8 bases line up with TRBD2. The CDR3 is made up of 13 amino acids. Germline lookup yields CDR1 LNHDA and CDR2 SQIVND (reference sequence). V lost 6 bases to trimming and J lost 7 bases; unmatched junction nucleotides: 4. CDR3 in DNA: TGTGCCAGTAGCGGGAGGGAACACGGGGAGCTGTTTTTT. Its protein is CASSGREHGELFF.

This clone was seen a handful of times. The V gene is TRBV6-1, the J gene TRBJ2-3; 8 bases match TRBD1. CDR1 MNHNS and CDR2 SASEGT come from the germline V gene. This CDR3 comprises 13 residues. Trimming removed 11 bases from V and 5 bases from J; junction bases left unmatched: 9. The CDR3 region has the DNA TGTGCCCTTGACAGGGGCCAGGGAGATACGCAGTATTTT. This translates into CALDRGQGDTQYF.

For this clone: Germline and junction disagree at one end, which may indicate a read error. The chain recombines TRBV2 with TRBJ1-1; possible D gene TRBD1, 6 bases. There are 11 residues in the CDR3. Looked up from germline, CDR1 is SNHLY and CDR2 is FYNNEI. CDR3 sequence: CASRDLGDISF. DNA for the CDR3: TGTGCCAGCAGGGATCTTGGGGACATCAGCTTT.

The rearrangement links TRBV30 to TRBJ2-7; the D is unclear. This CDR3 spans 14 amino acids. CDR1 and CDR2 from the germline V gene are GTSNPN and SVGIG (reference sequence). Trimming shortened V by 0 bases and J by 4 bases, and 13 bases separated the two germline ends. CDR3 in amino acids: CAWSVLQLPYEQYF. The CDR3 region has the DNA TGTGCCTGGAGTGTACTCCAACTGCCGTACGAGCAGTACTTC.

This chain joins TRBV9 and TRBJ2-5, with 11 bases aligning to TRBD1. CDR3 length equals 15 residues. Trimming took 4 bases from V and 4 from J; bases not matched to a gene: 6. Germline V gene data show CDR1 as SGDLS and CDR2 as YYNGEE. CDR3 in DNA: TGTGCCAGCAGCCCCGGGACAGGGGGTAGAGAGACCCAGTACTTC. It codes for CASSPGTGGRETQYF.

The V call is TRBV30, the J call TRBJ1-2; TRBD1 matches 7 bases. V shed 0 bases, J shed 4 bases, and the junction held 5 bases outside the gene matches. CDR3 length: 14 residues. The V gene's germline CDR1 is GTSNPN and CDR2 SVGIG (reference sequence). As DNA, the CDR3 is TGTGCCTGGAGTGTACACAGGGGTGGCTATGGCTACACCTTC. It encodes CAWSVHRGGYGYTF.

This clone appeared a single time. V usage is TRBV4-3 and J usage is TRBJ2-7; D is undetermined. Trimming removed 1 base at V and 7 bases at J, with 5 bases between. The CDR3 runs to 11 residues. The V gene's germline CDR1 is LGHNA and CDR2 YSLEER. DNA for the CDR3: TGCGCCAGCAGCCAAGGGCGGGAGCAGTACTTC. Translating it yields CASSQGREQYF.

There are a few counts of this clone. The chain has TRBV6-1 and TRBJ2-1, with a weak D call TRBD1 (6 bases). The CDR3 totals 13 residues. V was clipped by 7 bases and J by 6 bases, with 13 bases between them. Germline loops: CDR1 MNHNS, CDR2 SASEGT. The DNA of the CDR3 is TGTGCCAGCACGTCGGGACAAACCAATGAGCAGTTCTTC. The encoded protein is CASTSGQTNEQFF.

This clone appeared a few times. The CDR3 DNA is TGTGCCAGCAGAGAGGTTGGCGGTACCTACGAGCAGTACTTC. This sequence encodes CASREVGGTYEQYF. The chain is built from TRBV2 and TRBJ2-7, with unresolved D. The CDR3 is 14 amino acids. The germline V gene encodes CDR1 SNHLY and CDR2 FYNNEI. The ends were cut back, 6 bases at V and 2 bases at J, with 14 bases in the middle.

The chain uses TRBV19 and TRBJ1-5; 9 nucleotides agree with TRBD1. Germline-derived CDR1 and CDR2 are LNHDA and SQIVND (reference sequence). After removal of 5 bases from V and 5 bases from J, the junction contained 4 bases not matched to a gene. CDR3 size: 14 residues. CDR3 region: CASSRRQGDQPQHF. The DNA of the CDR3 is TGTGCCAGTAGTCGAAGACAGGGGGATCAGCCCCAGCATTTT.